This T cell receptor (beta chain) came from a study of T cell changes during pregnancy in multiple sclerosis. This clone was counted once. Here immunoSEQ multiplex PCR was the method, and the copy in TCRdb shows in-frame clones only, minus some. The data show 40,000 to 60,000 clones, roughly 92% seen once. This CDR3 has 14 residues. Germline V lookup: CDR1 MNHNS, CDR2 SASEGT. Trimming cost V 7 bases and J 3 bases, with 12 bases left between them. The sequence was collected from a female donor with multiple sclerosis, enrolled in a pregnancy study. This rearrangement joins TRBV6-1 to TRBJ1-4; a weak D match, TRBD1 (6 bases). The specimen was CD4+ T cells from peripheral blood mononuclear cells, collected in the third trimester of pregnancy. As DNA, the CDR3 is TGTGCCAGCACCATGCAGGGGCCTAATGAAAAACTGTTTTTT. It encodes CASTMQGPNEKLFF.